The rows below give T cell receptor beta chains drawn from one sample of a study of spatial heterogeneity in lung cancer. Each CDR3 protein gets one entry after TCRdb re-called the 5' RACE reads with MiXCR. The sample lists about 14,000 distinct CDR3 sequences; about 4.4% were seen once. The material sequenced was lung tumor tissue, taken at surgery. The receptors were sampled from a female donor with early-stage non-small cell lung cancer. Each CDR3 is given with its conserved first and last residue. The D gene is left open where the match is weak.

V	J	D	CDR3
TRBV24-1	TRBJ2-1	TRBD1	CATSDFGRGHNEQFF
TRBV3-1	TRBJ2-6	-	CASSPVGDLGANVLTF
TRBV6-1	TRBJ2-7	-	CASSDSRGEQYF
TRBV10-3	TRBJ2-5	TRBD2	CAISEPRVAGPETQYF
TRBV7-2	TRBJ2-3	-	CASSFHWGASSTDTQYF
TRBV7-2	TRBJ1-5	TRBD1	CASSPQGSTLRPQHF
TRBV4-1	TRBJ2-1	-	CASSREARAGEQFF
TRBV7-2	TRBJ2-3	-	CASSLNIPDTQYF
TRBV6-2/TRBV6-3	TRBJ2-7	-	CASSTSIRGGTYEQYF
TRBV11-2	TRBJ2-1	-	CASGLGDHNEQFF
TRBV25-1	TRBJ2-3	-	CASSVGGSDTQYF
TRBV14	TRBJ1-6	-	CASSQEFGNSPLHF
TRBV29-1	TRBJ2-3	-	CSVEENGPSTDTQYF
TRBV21-1	TRBJ2-1	-	CASPGGGGYNEQFF
TRBV18	TRBJ2-6	-	CASSSSGANVLTF
TRBV20-1	TRBJ2-1	-	CSASGGHINEQFF
TRBV20-1	TRBJ2-3	-	CSARDQRTDTQYF
TRBV3-1	TRBJ2-7	-	CASSHLRRPREQYF
TRBV28	TRBJ2-4	TRBD2	CASSGGFSKNIQYF
TRBV18	TRBJ2-7	-	CASSSISYEQYF
TRBV7-2	TRBJ2-7	-	CASSPGGAYEQYF
TRBV20-1	TRBJ1-3	TRBD1	CSATDRAKGNTIYF
TRBV7-8	TRBJ2-3	-	CASSPSLDTQYF
TRBV5-6	TRBJ2-2	-	CASSLAGGMNTGELFF
TRBV5-1	TRBJ2-7	-	CASSRLNAYEQYF
TRBV7-8	TRBJ1-4	-	CASRDRTASNEKLFF
TRBV6-1	TRBJ1-1	-	CATPRGAGNTEAFF
TRBV20-1	TRBJ2-3	-	CSARDPVTTRTQYF
TRBV20-1	TRBJ2-2	TRBD2	CSARDPNYSGGVSGELFF
TRBV7-9	TRBJ1-1	TRBD1	CASSKFGQGASEAFF
TRBV12-3/TRBV12-4	TRBJ1-2	-	CASSLSGGQDYGYTF
TRBV6-6	TRBJ1-2	-	CASCAAPESNYGYTF
TRBV28	TRBJ1-2	-	CASSEGGTVGYTF
TRBV10-3	TRBJ1-3	TRBD1	CAIGQGNSGNTIYF
TRBV18	TRBJ2-7	-	CASSPLSGLGSSYEQYF
TRBV28	TRBJ2-3	-	CASSRVSGTDTQYF
TRBV20-1	TRBJ2-3	TRBD2	CSATGTSGSSTDTQYF
TRBV6-2/TRBV6-3	TRBJ2-3	TRBD2	CASSYGGGAYTQYF
TRBV5-4	TRBJ2-3	-	CASSLTGDTQYF
TRBV7-9	TRBJ2-2	-	CASVEAAQNTGELFF
TRBV4-1	TRBJ2-5	-	CASSQGGLGAKGRQETQYF
TRBV5-1	TRBJ2-3	TRBD1	CASSPVGQGRDTQYF
TRBV7-6	TRBJ2-3	-	CASSLKGRGYTDTQYF
TRBV4-1	TRBJ1-4	TRBD1	CASSQETGTGNEKLFF
TRBV15	TRBJ1-5	-	CATSREAGYGNQPQHF
TRBV7-9	TRBJ2-2	-	CASGGARMSGELFF
TRBV9	TRBJ2-5	-	CASSVNPGETQYF
TRBV20-1	TRBJ2-3	-	CSARGSLGPLDTQYF
TRBV7-9	TRBJ1-1	-	CASSSKRGTTANTEAFF
TRBV6-5	TRBJ1-6	TRBD1	CASSYGTGSYNSPLHF
TRBV12-3/TRBV12-4	TRBJ2-1	TRBD2	CASSLSGARYNEQFF